This T cell receptor beta chain was obtained from a study of somatic mutations in cytotoxic T cells in rheumatoid arthritis. Whole-study context: Patient blood (about 28 ml EDTA) was taken immediately after diagnosis and before treatment.

Some clones are missing from TCRdb's copy, which holds only in-frame ones; the method was immunoSEQ multiplex PCR. The data hold 10,000 or so clones, with 65% to 85% observed a single time. Germline values: CDR1 SNHLY, CDR2 FYNNEI. The CDR3 length is 15 residues. V lost 7 bases and J lost 7; bases outside the gene matches: 10. The sample comprised CD8+ T cells sorted from blood. This clonotype was sampled from an adult with rheumatoid arthritis. The chain uses TRBV2 and TRBJ2-1; 10 nucleotides match TRBD1. The CDR3 is CASTRTGGFMNEQFF. The CDR3 bases are TGTGCCAGCACCAGGACAGGGGGGTTCATGAATGAGCAGTTCTTC.